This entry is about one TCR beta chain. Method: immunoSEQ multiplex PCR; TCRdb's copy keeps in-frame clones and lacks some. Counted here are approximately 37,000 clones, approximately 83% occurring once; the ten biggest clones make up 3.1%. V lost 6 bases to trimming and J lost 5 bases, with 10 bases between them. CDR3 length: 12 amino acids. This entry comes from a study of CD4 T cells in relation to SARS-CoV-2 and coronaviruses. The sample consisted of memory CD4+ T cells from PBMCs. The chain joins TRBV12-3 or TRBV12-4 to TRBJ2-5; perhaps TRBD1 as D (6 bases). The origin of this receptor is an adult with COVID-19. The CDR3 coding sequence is TGTGCCAGCAGAACAACAGGGGAGACCCAGTACTTC. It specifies CASRTTGETQYF.